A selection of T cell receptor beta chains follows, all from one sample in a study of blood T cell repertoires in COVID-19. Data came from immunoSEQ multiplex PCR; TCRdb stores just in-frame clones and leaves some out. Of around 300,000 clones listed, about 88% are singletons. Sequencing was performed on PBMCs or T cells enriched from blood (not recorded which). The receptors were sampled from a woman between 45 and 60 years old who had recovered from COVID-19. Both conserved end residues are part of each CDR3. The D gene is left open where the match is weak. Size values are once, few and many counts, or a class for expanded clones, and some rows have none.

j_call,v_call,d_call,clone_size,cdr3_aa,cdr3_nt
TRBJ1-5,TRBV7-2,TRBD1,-,CASSLRAGGRGNQPQHF,TGTGCCAGCAGCTTAAGGGCAGGGGGCCGAGGCAATCAGCCCCAGCATTTT
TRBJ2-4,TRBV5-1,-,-,CASSLAGDGKNIQYF,TGCGCCAGCAGCTTGGCAGGGGACGGCAAAAACATTCAGTACTTC
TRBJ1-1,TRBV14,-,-,CASGESRTEAFF,TGTGCCAGTGGTGAGTCACGCACTGAAGCTTTCTTT
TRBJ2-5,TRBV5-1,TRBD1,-,CASSQGQEVETQYF,TGCGCCAGCAGCCAGGGACAGGAGGTAGAGACCCAGTACTTC
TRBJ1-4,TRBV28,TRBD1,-,CASREGQGLLEKLFF,TGTGCCAGCAGGGAAGGACAGGGGTTATTAGAAAAACTGTTTTTT
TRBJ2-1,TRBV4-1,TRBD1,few,CASSQRTGGAGNEQFF,TGCGCCAGCAGCCAACGGACAGGGGGCGCCGGAAATGAGCAGTTCTTC
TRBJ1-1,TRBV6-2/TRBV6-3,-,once,CASSYAGGTEAFF,TGTGCCAGCAGTTACGCCGGAGGCACTGAAGCTTTCTTT
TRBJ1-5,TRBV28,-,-,CASSARVNQPQHF,TGTGCCAGCAGTGCCAGGGTGAATCAGCCCCAGCATTTT
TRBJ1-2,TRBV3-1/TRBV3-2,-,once,CASSQEGVGYTF,TGTGCCAGCAGCCAAGAAGGGGTCGGCTACACCTTC
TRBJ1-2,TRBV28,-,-,CASSWGRGLGYTF,TGTGCCAGCAGTTGGGGCAGGGGTTTGGGCTACACCTTC
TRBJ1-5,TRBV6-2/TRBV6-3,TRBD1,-,CASSRQGRENQPQHF,TGTGCCAGCAGTAGACAGGGGAGGGAGAATCAGCCCCAGCATTTT
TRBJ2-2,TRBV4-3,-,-,CASSQLGATGELFF,TGCGCCAGCAGCCAACTGGGAGCCACCGGGGAGCTGTTTTTT
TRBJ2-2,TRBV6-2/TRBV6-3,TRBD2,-,CASSSPSGRNTGELFF,TGTGCCAGCAGTTCCCCCAGCGGGAGAAACACCGGGGAGCTGTTTTTT
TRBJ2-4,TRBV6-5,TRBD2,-,CASLAEAKNIQYF,TGTGCCAGCCTAGCGGAAGCCAAAAACATTCAGTACTTC
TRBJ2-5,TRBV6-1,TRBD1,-,CASSEAGTGDQETQYF,TGTGCCAGCAGCGAAGCCGGGACAGGGGATCAAGAGACCCAGTACTTC
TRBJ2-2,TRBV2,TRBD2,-,CASSARAGGTGELFF,TGTGCCAGCAGTGCTCGCGCGGGGGGCACCGGGGAGCTGTTTTTT
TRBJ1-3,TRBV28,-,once,CASSPLVGTGNTIYF,TGTGCCAGCAGCCCCCTAGTTGGAACTGGAAACACCATATATTTT
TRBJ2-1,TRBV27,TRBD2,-,CASSPRGEGRTYNEQFF,TGTGCCAGCAGTCCTCGGGGGGAGGGGCGAACCTACAATGAGCAGTTCTTC
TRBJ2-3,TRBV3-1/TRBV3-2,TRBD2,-,CASSQDRFGREHPDTQYF,TGTGCCAGCAGCCAAGATCGCTTCGGGCGGGAGCACCCAGATACGCAGTATTTT
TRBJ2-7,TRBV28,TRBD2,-,CASSLASGILYEQYF,TGTGCCAGCAGTTTGGCTAGCGGGATACTCTACGAGCAGTACTTC
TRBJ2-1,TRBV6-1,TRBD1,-,CASSDPGQGGGYNEQFF,TGTGCCAGCAGTGATCCGGGACAGGGGGGAGGCTACAATGAGCAGTTCTTC
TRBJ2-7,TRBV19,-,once,CASSYTYEQYF,TGTGCCAGTAGTTACACCTACGAGCAGTACTTC
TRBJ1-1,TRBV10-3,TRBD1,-,CAISEWTGQNTEAFF,TGTGCCATCAGTGAGTGGACAGGGCAGAACACTGAAGCTTTCTTT
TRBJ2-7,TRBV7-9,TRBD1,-,CASSLGQGMYEQYF,TGTGCCAGCAGCTTAGGACAGGGGATGTACGAGCAGTACTTC
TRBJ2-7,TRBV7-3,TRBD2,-,CASSLRPSGSGVGYEQYF,TGTGCCAGCAGCTTACGCCCTAGCGGGAGTGGGGTGGGCTACGAGCAGTACTTC
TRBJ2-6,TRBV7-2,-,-,CASSFRDSGANVLTF,TGTGCCAGCAGCTTTAGAGACTCTGGGGCCAACGTCCTGACTTTC